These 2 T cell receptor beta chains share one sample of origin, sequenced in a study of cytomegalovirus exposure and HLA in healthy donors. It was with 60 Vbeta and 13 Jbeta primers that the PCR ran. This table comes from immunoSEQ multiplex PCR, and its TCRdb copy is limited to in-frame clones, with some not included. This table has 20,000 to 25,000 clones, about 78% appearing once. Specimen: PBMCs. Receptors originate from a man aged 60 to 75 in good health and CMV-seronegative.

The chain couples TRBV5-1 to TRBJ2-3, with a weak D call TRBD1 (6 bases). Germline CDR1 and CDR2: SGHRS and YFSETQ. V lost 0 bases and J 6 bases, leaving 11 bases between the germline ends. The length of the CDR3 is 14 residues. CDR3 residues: CASSLEGGSDTQYF. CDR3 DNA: TGCGCCAGCAGCTTGGAAGGGGGTTCGGATACGCAGTATTTT.

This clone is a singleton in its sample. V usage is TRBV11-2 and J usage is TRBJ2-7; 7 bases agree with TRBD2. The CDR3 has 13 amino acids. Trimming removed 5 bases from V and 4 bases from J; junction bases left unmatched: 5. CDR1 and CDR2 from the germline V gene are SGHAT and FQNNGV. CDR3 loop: CASSPGLVYEQYF. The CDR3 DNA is TGTGCCAGCAGCCCCGGACTAGTGTACGAGCAGTACTTC.